The 9 T cell receptor beta chains reported below all come from one sample, sequenced in a study of control samples from healthy donors and cancer patients. Some clones are missing from TCRdb's copy, which holds only in-frame ones; the method was immunoSEQ multiplex PCR. The table records around 130,000 clones, about 88% of them present only once. The specimen sequenced was blood. These receptors came from a man aged 50 to 60 in good health.

This chain connects TRBV4-2 to TRBJ2-2, with 16 bases matching TRBD2. CDR1 LGHNA and CDR2 YNFKEQ come from the germline V gene. The J segment lost 6 bases and the V segment lost 4 bases, leaving 11 bases of the junction unmatched. The CDR3 contains 19 residues. For the CDR3, the DNA is TGTGCCAGCAGCCGGAGGGGGACTAGCGGGGGGGCCGAGTCCGGGGAGCTGTTTTTT. This gives the protein CASSRRGTSGGAESGELFF.

The genes are TRBV10-3 and TRBJ2-1; 9 bases line up with TRBD2. V shed 4 bases and J 5 bases; nucleotides not matched to a gene: 6. Germline loops: CDR1 ENHRY, CDR2 SYGVKD. CDR3 size: 15 residues. CDR3 DNA: TGTGCCATCAGTGGAAATAGCGGGGGTAACAATGAGCAGTTCTTC. Its translation: CAISGNSGGNNEQFF.

This CDR3 is CATSLRGQETQYF. The CDR3 DNA sequence: TGTGCCACCAGTCTGAGGGGCCAAGAGACCCAGTACTTC. The chain recombines TRBV24-1 with TRBJ2-5; D tentatively fits TRBD1 or TRBD2 (5 bases each). CDR1 and CDR2 (germline): KGHDR, SFDVKD. The germline V and J ends were trimmed by 6 bases and 1 base, with 8 bases remaining between them. The CDR3 has 13 amino acids.

The V gene is TRBV29-1, the J gene TRBJ1-1; TRBD1 might be the D (5 bases). Trimming removed 4 bases from V and 4 bases from J, with 10 bases in between. The CDR3 is made up of 12 amino acids. Germline V CDR1 and CDR2: SQVTM, ANQGSEA. The CDR3 DNA follows: TGCAGCGTTGTCCGGGACGGCACTGAAGCTTTCTTT. Translating gives CSVVRDGTEAFF.

V gene TRBV2 combines with J gene TRBJ1-1; tentative D call: TRBD1 (5 bases). V shed 7 bases and J shed 4 bases, with 16 bases lying between them. Germline-derived CDR1 and CDR2 are SNHLY and FYNNEI. This CDR3 contains 14 residues. The CDR3 spells CASKVGGVGTEAFF. CDR3 bases: TGTGCCAGCAAGGTAGGAGGGGTTGGCACTGAAGCTTTCTTT.

Remarks on this clone: Other nucleotide sequences from this sample produce the same CDR3. The chain carries TRBV7-3 and TRBJ2-1; 9 nucleotides line up with TRBD2. This CDR3 comprises 14 residues. Trimming cost V 5 bases and J 4 bases; bases outside gene matches: 3. Germline V gene data show CDR1 as SGHTA and CDR2 as FQGTGA. CDR3 sequence reads: CASSRAGGYNEQFF. The CDR3 DNA reads TGTGCCAGCAGCCGAGCGGGGGGTTACAATGAGCAGTTCTTC.

The chain is built from TRBV5-1 and TRBJ2-5; D is undetermined. V lost 1 base, J lost 2 bases, and 12 bases lay in between. This CDR3 is built from 15 residues. The germline gives CDR1 SGHRS, CDR2 YFSETQ. The DNA for the CDR3 is TGCGCCAGCAGCTTGTCAGGACGACAACAAGAGACCCAGTACTTC. It specifies CASSLSGRQQETQYF.

The chain couples TRBV7-3 to TRBJ2-1; possibly TRBD1 for D (5 bases). The CDR3 is 15 residues long. The V gene lost 4 bases and the J gene lost 7 bases, with 17 bases spanning the gap. The germline V gene has CDR1 SGHTA and CDR2 FQGTGA. Written as DNA, the CDR3 is TGTGCCAGCAGCTCAGCCCAGGGTAAATTAAATGAGCAGTTCTTC. Protein sequence: CASSSAQGKLNEQFF.

DNA for the CDR3: TGCGCCAGCAGCCACCGTAGCGGGGCAAGCTCCTACAATGAGCAGTTCTTC. Protein: CASSHRSGASSYNEQFF. The V and J genes are TRBV4-1 and TRBJ2-1, with 8 nucleotides matching TRBD2. CDR1 MGHRA and CDR2 YSYEKL come from the germline V gene. This CDR3 has 17 residues. The junction had 7 bases not matched to a gene; V was cut back by 3 bases and J by 0 bases.